A selection of T cell receptor beta chains follows, all from one sample in a study of cytotoxic CD8 clonotypes in ibrutinib-treated CLL. TCRdb's copy holds only in-frame clones and misses some; the assay was immunoSEQ multiplex PCR. Altogether 6,200 or so clones are present, roughly 71% being singletons, with the ten largest covering about 26%. The material sequenced was PBMCs, taken before ibrutinib treatment. The receptors were gathered from a human donor with chronic lymphocytic leukemia. Both conserved end residues are part of each CDR3. A D gene is named only where the DNA matches it firmly. For some rows the clone size is stated as once, few or many, or as a class when expanded; others skip it.

D	V	J	size	CDR3	DNA
TRBD2	TRBV4-1	TRBJ2-1	-	CASSLTSVYEQFF	TGCGCCAGCAGCCTGACTAGCGTCTATGAGCAGTTCTTC
TRBD2	TRBV27	TRBJ2-7	few	CASKRAGASYEQYF	TGTGCCAGCAAGAGAGCGGGAGCCTCCTACGAGCAGTACTTC
-	TRBV19	TRBJ2-7	-	CASSTRRAPYEQYF	TGTGCCAGTAGTACGCGGAGAGCCCCCTACGAGCAGTACTTC
-	TRBV5-1	TRBJ2-7	-	CASSLRQGLVREQYF	TGCGCCAGCAGCTTGCGCCAGGGTCTTGTTAGGGAGCAGTACTTC
-	TRBV5-1	TRBJ2-7	-	CASKRTGIGGYEQYF	TGCGCCAGCAAGCGGACCGGGATCGGCGGCTACGAGCAGTACTTC
TRBD1	TRBV6-5	TRBJ2-2	-	CASSQAGGRTGELFF	TGTGCCAGCAGCCAGGCAGGGGGAAGGACCGGGGAGCTGTTTTTT
-	TRBV6-1	TRBJ2-2	-	CASSEHLGGAGELFF	TGTGCCAGCAGTGAACATTTGGGGGGAGCCGGGGAGCTGTTTTTT
-	TRBV10-2	TRBJ1-1	-	CASSQGTASWNTEAFF	TGCGCCAGCAGTCAAGGGACGGCCAGTTGGAACACTGAAGCTTTCTTT
-	TRBV6-5	TRBJ1-2	-	CASSLGHSTYTF	TGTGCCAGCAGTTTGGGGCACTCTACTTACACCTTC
TRBD2	TRBV9	TRBJ2-2	-	CASSVTGTSKFGELFF	TGTGCCAGCAGCGTAACCGGGACTAGCAAATTCGGGGAGCTGTTTTTT
-	TRBV19	TRBJ2-2	few	CASSPPRAGELFF	TGTGCCAGTAGTCCCCCGAGGGCCGGGGAGCTGTTTTTT
-	TRBV29-1	TRBJ2-1	-	CSVGRNYNEQFF	TGCAGCGTTGGCAGGAACTACAATGAGCAGTTCTTC
-	TRBV6-1	TRBJ1-2	few	CASRASGLIGYTF	TGTGCCAGCAGGGCATCGGGACTAATTGGCTACACCTTC
-	TRBV4-1	TRBJ1-4	-	CASSQHPLGAKKLFF	TGCGCCAGCAGCCAACATCCGCTAGGGGCGAAAAAACTGTTTTTT
TRBD1	TRBV29-1	TRBJ1-6	-	CSVGTGRSLHF	TGCAGCGTTGGGACAGGACGATCCCTCCACTTT
-	TRBV28	TRBJ2-2	few	CASSLGLGELFF	TGTGCCAGCAGTCTTGGGCTCGGGGAGCTGTTTTTT
-	TRBV29-1	TRBJ2-5	-	CSVFEGWETQYF	TGCAGCGTGTTTGAGGGTTGGGAGACCCAGTACTTC
TRBD2	TRBV4-1	TRBJ2-7	-	CASSQFRGTSGYYEQYF	TGCGCCAGCAGCCAGTTTAGAGGGACTAGCGGGTACTACGAGCAGTACTTC
-	TRBV6-5	TRBJ1-1	-	CASRPQLGRHTEAFF	TGTGCCAGCAGGCCCCAACTAGGACGGCACACTGAAGCTTTCTTT
TRBD1	TRBV6-1	TRBJ1-2	-	CASSEQGQSYGYTF	TGTGCCAGCAGTGAGCAGGGACAGTCCTATGGCTACACCTTC
TRBD1	TRBV30	TRBJ2-4	-	CACIDPGQGTRDIQYF	TGTGCCTGTATTGACCCGGGACAGGGGACTCGGGACATTCAGTACTTC
TRBD2	TRBV2	TRBJ2-3	-	CASRQTSGVDTQYF	TGTGCCAGCAGGCAGACTAGCGGGGTGGATACGCAGTATTTT
-	TRBV29-1	TRBJ1-1	-	CSVRTQREAFF	TGCAGCGTCCGGACCCAACGTGAAGCTTTCTTT
-	TRBV30	TRBJ1-2	-	CAWSVMGVDLFGYTF	TGTGCCTGGAGTGTAATGGGGGTCGATTTGTTTGGCTACACCTTC
-	TRBV28	TRBJ1-2	few	CASSLGGLRGYTF	TGTGCCAGCAGTTTAGGGGGGCTCCGGGGCTACACCTTC
-	TRBV27	TRBJ1-5	-	CASSLSPTGFGQPQHF	TGTGCCAGCAGTTTATCCCCTACAGGGTTCGGTCAGCCCCAGCATTTT
-	TRBV6-6	TRBJ2-7	-	CASSYSGVIDYEQYF	TGTGCCAGCAGTTACTCCGGAGTTATAGACTACGAGCAGTACTTC
TRBD1	TRBV7-9	TRBJ1-4	-	CASGAGGSATNEKLFF	TGTGCCAGCGGGGCAGGGGGTTCAGCAACTAATGAAAAACTGTTTTTT
-	TRBV25-1	TRBJ1-6	-	CASGTTVGHNSPLHF	TGTGCCAGCGGTACCACGGTCGGCCATAATTCACCCCTCCACTTT
-	TRBV6-5	TRBJ2-7	once	CASSSGLTYEQYF	TGTGCCAGCAGTAGCGGGTTAACCTACGAGCAGTACTTC